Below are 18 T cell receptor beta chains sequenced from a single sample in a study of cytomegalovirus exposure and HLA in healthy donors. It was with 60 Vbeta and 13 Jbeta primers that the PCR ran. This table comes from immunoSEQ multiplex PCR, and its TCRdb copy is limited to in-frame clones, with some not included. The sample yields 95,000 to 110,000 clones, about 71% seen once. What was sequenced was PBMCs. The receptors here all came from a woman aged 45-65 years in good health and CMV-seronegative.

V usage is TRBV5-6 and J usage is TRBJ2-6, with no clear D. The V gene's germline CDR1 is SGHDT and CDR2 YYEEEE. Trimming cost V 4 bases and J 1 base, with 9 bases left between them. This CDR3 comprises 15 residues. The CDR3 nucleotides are TGTGCCAGCAGCCAACTGGTTTCTGGGGCCAACGTCCTGACTTTC. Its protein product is CASSQLVSGANVLTF.

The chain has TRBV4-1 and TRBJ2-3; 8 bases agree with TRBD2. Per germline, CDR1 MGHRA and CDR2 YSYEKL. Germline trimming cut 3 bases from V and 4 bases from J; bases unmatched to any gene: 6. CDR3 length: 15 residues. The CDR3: CASSHGLAYADTQYF. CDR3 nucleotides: TGCGCCAGCAGCCACGGACTAGCCTATGCAGATACGCAGTATTTT.

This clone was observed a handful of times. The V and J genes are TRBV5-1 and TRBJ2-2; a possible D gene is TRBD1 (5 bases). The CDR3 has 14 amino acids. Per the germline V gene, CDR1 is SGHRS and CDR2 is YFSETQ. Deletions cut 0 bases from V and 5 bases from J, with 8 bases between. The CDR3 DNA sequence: TGCGCCAGCAGCTTGGGGGCAGGGACCGGGGAGCTGTTTTTT. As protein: CASSLGAGTGELFF.

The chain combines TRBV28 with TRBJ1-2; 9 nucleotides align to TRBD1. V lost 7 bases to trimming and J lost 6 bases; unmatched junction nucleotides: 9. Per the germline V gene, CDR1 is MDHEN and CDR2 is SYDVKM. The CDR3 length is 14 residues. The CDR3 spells CASNSDRGLHGYTF. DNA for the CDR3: TGTGCCAGCAACTCAGACAGGGGGTTACATGGCTACACCTTC.

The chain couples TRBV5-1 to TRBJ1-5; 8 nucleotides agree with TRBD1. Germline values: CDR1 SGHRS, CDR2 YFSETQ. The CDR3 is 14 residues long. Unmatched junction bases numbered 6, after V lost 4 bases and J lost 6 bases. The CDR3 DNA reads TGCGCCAGCAGCCCCGGACAGGGTACTCAGCCCCAGCATTTT. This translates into CASSPGQGTQPQHF.

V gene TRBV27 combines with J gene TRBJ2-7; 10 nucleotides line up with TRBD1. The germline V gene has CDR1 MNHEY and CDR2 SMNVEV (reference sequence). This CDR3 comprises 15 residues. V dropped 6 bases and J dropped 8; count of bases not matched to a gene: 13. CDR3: CASSSFRQGAAKQYF. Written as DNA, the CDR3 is TGTGCCAGCAGCAGCTTCCGACAGGGGGCGGCCAAGCAGTACTTC.

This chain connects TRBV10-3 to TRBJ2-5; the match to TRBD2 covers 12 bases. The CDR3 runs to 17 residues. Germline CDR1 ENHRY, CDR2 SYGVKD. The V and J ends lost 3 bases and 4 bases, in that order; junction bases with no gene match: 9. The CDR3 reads CAISEQASGRAGETQYF. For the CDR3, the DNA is TGTGCCATCAGTGAACAGGCTAGCGGGAGGGCCGGAGAGACCCAGTACTTC.

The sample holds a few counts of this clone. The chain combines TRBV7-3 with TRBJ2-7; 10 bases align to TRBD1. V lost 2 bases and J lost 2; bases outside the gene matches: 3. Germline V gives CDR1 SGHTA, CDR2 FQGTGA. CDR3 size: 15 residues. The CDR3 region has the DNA TGTGCCAGCAGCTTAGGGGGACAGGGGCCCTACGAGCAGTACTTC. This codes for CASSLGGQGPYEQYF.

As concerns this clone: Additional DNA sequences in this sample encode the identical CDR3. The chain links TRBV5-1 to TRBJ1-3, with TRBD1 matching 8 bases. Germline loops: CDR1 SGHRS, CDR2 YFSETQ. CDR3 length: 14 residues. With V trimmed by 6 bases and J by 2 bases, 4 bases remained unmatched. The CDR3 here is CASKGQGTGNTIYF. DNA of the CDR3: TGCGCCAGCAAAGGACAGGGAACTGGAAACACCATATATTTT. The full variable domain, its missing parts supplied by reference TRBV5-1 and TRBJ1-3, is KAGVTQTPRYLIKTRGQQVTLSCSPISGHRSVSWYQQTPGQGLQFLFEYFSETQRNKGNFPGRFSGRQFSNSRSEMNVSTLELGDSALYLCASKGQGTGNTIYFGEGSWLTVV.

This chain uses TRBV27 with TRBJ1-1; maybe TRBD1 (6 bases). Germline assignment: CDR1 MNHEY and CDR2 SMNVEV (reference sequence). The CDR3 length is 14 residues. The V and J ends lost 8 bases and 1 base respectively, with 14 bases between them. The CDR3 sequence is CASYEQGGNTEAFF. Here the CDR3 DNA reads TGTGCCAGCTACGAACAGGGCGGGAACACTGAAGCTTTCTTT.

The CDR3 region has the DNA TGTGCCAGCAGCTTGGTTCTAGCGGGAGTTGTTACGCAGTATTTT. Its translation is CASSLVLAGVVTQYF. The V call is TRBV5-4, the J call TRBJ2-3; 10 nucleotides agree with TRBD2. The junction had 6 bases not matched to a gene; V was cut back by 0 bases and J by 8 bases. The V gene's germline CDR1 is SGHNT and CDR2 YYREEE (reference sequence). The length of the CDR3 is 15 residues.

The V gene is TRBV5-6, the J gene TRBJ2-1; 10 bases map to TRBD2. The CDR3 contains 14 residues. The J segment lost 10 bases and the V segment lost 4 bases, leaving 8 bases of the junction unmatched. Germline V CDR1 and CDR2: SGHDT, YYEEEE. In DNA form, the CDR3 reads TGTGCCAGCAGCCGCGGACTAGCGGCCTCGGAGCAGTTCTTC. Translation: CASSRGLAASEQFF.

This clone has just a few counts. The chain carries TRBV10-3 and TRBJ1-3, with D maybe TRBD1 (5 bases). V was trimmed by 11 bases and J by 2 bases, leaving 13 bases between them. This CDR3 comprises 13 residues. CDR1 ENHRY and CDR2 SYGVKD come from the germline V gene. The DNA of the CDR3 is TGTGCCGTCTCAGGGTCTACTGGAAACACCATATATTTT. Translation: CAVSGSTGNTIYF.

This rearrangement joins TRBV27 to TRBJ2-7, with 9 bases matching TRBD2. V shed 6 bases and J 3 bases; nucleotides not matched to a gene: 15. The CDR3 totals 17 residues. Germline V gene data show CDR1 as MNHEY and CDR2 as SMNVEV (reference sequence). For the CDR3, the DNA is TGTGCCAGCAGGCGGGGGGCTAGCGGGATGTTTCTCTACGAGCAGTACTTC. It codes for CASRRGASGMFLYEQYF.

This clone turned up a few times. The CDR3 DNA reads TGTGCCAGCAGCTTAGGGTCGCGGGTGACGAAAGAGACCCAGTACTTC. Translated: CASSLGSRVTKETQYF. This chain links TRBV7-2 with TRBJ2-5, with a tentative D call TRBD2 (5 bases). CDR1 is SGHTA, CDR2 FQGNSA, per germline. V lost 1 base to trimming and J lost 3 bases, with 15 bases between them. The CDR3 is 16 amino acids.

The CDR3 DNA reads TGTGCCAGCAGCCAAGGACACGGACAGGGGATGGGGGAGACCCAGTACTTC. Translated: CASSQGHGQGMGETQYF. The V and J genes are TRBV4-2 and TRBJ2-5; the match to TRBD1 covers 9 bases. Germline CDR1 reads LGHNA; CDR2 reads YNFKEQ. J lost 5 bases, V lost 1 base, and 11 bases had no gene match. The CDR3 runs 17 residues.

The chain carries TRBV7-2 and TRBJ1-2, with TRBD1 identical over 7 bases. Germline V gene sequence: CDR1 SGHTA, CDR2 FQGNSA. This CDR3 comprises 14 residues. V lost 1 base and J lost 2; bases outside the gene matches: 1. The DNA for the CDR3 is TGTGCCAGCAGCTTAGTGGGACAGAACTATGGCTACACCTTC. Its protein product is CASSLVGQNYGYTF.

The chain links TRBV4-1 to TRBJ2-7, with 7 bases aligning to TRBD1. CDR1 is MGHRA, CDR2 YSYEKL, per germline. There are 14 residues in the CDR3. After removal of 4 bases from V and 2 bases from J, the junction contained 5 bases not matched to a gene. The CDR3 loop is CASSLGQETYEQYF. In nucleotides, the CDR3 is TGCGCCAGCAGCCTTGGACAGGAGACCTACGAGCAGTACTTC.